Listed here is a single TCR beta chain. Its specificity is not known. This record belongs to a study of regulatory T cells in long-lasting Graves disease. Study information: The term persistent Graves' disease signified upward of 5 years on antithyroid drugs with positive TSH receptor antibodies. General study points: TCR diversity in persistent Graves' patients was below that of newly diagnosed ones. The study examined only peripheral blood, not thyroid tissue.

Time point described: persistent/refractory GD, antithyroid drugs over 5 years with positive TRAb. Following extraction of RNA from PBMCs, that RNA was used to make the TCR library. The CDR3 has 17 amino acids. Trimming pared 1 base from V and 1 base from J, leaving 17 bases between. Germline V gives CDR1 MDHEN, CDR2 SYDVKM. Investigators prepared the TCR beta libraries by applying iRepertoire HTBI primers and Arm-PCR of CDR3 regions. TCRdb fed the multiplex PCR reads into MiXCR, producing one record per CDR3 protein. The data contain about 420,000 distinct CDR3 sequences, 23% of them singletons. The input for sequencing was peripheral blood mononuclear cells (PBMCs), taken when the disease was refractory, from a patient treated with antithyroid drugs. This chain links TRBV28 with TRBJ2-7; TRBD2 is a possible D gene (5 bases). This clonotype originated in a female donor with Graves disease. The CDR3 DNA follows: TGTGCCAGCAGTTTATTCGGTGGGTGGGAGCGGTCCTACGAGCAGTACTTC. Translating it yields CASSLFGGWERSYEQYF. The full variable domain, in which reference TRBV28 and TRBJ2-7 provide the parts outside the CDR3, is DVKVTQSSRYLVKRTGEKVFLECVQDMDHENMFWYRQDPGLGLRLIYFSYDVKMKEKGDIPEGYSVSREKKERFSLILESASTNQTSMYLCASSLFGGWERSYEQYFGPGTRLTVT.